This paragraph covers one T cell receptor (beta chain) sequence. The record originates from a study of blood T cell repertoires in COVID-19. Sequencing used immunoSEQ multiplex PCR; TCRdb keeps in-frame clones, though not all of them. The sample records under 300,000 clones, roughly 88% being singletons. This CDR3 is built from 13 residues. The rearrangement joins TRBV21-1 to TRBJ2-2; the table's D call, TRBD1, was not checked against the DNA. TRBV21-1 is deemed a pseudogene. The clonotype originates from a woman aged 40-49 years who had recovered from COVID-19. The sample was peripheral blood. DNA for the CDR3: TGTGCCAGCAGATCAGGGGTCCCCGGGGAGCTGTTTTTT. Translation: CASRSGVPGELFF.